The rows below give T cell receptor beta chains drawn from one sample of a study of CD8+ T cells in alopecia areata. The data were produced by immunoSEQ multiplex PCR, yet TCRdb's version contains in-frame clones alone and is incomplete. This table holds more than 200,000 clones, roughly two thirds found once. The sequencing here drew on CD4+ T cells sorted from blood, taken at week 0. These receptors were obtained from a human donor with alopecia areata. Both conserved end residues are part of each CDR3. The D gene is left open where the match is weak. A clone size is listed for some rows: how often the clone was seen (once, few, many), or a class if it is expanded.

J | size | V | D | DNA | CDR3
TRBJ2-3 | - | TRBV7-2 | - | TGTGCCAGCAGCGCGTGGTTGGACACAGATACGCAGTATTTT | CASSAWLDTDTQYF
TRBJ2-2 | - | TRBV29-1 | TRBD2 | TGCAGCGTGTGGGGGGGAACCGGGGAGCTGTTTTTT | CSVWGGTGELFF
TRBJ2-3 | - | TRBV6-5 | - | TGTGCCAGCAGTAGGGAAATTCGAAGGACAGATACGCAGTATTTT | CASSREIRRTDTQYF
TRBJ2-5 | - | TRBV15 | - | TGTGCCACCAGCAGAGTTGACGGAGGGGAGACCCAGTACTTC | CATSRVDGGETQYF
TRBJ2-3 | few | TRBV29-1 | - | TGCAGCGTTGAAGATTGGAGCGAGAGCACAGATACGCAGTATTTT | CSVEDWSESTDTQYF
TRBJ2-2 | - | TRBV11-2 | - | TGTGCCAGCAGCCGACCGGGGCCGGCGAACACCGGGGAGCTGTTTTTT | CASSRPGPANTGELFF
TRBJ2-1 | once | TRBV2 | - | TGTGCCAGCAGTGAAAGGGACTCGCGAAATGAGCAGTTCTTC | CASSERDSRNEQFF
TRBJ2-1 | few | TRBV5-5 | TRBD1 | TGTGCCAGCAGCCTGACTTGGGACAGTCACAATGAGCAGTTCTTC | CASSLTWDSHNEQFF
TRBJ2-4 | - | TRBV5-1 | - | TGCGCCAGCAGCTTGGACGTAGCCAAAAACATTCAGTACTTC | CASSLDVAKNIQYF
TRBJ2-3 | - | TRBV10-3 | - | TGTGCCATCAGTCTCCGGGACCCCACAGATACGCAGTATTTT | CAISLRDPTDTQYF
TRBJ2-1 | - | TRBV7-3 | TRBD1 | TGTGCCAGCAGCGGACAGGTAAACAATGAGCAGTTCTTC | CASSGQVNNEQFF
TRBJ2-2 | few | TRBV6-6 | - | TGTGCCAGCAGTTCCCCGACCGGGACTTCCCAGGGGGAGCTGTTTTTT | CASSSPTGTSQGELFF
TRBJ2-7 | - | TRBV20-1 | - | TGCAGTGCTAGCTTTAAATACGAGCAGTACTTC | CSASFKYEQYF
TRBJ2-2 | - | TRBV9 | TRBD2 | TGTGCCAGCAGCGGAAGTAGCGGGGGGACGAACACCGGGGAGCTGTTTTTT | CASSGSSGGTNTGELFF
TRBJ1-2 | - | TRBV29-1 | - | TGCAGCGTTGCCTTCTTATGGGGGGACTATGGCTACACCTTC | CSVAFLWGDYGYTF
TRBJ2-3 | - | TRBV5-4 | TRBD2 | TGTGCCAGCAGCCATAGCGGGGTCGGAGATACGCAGTATTTT | CASSHSGVGDTQYF
TRBJ1-2 | - | TRBV30 | TRBD1 | TGTGCCTGGGACAGGGATAATGGCTACACCTTC | CAWDRDNGYTF
TRBJ1-5 | - | TRBV29-1 | - | TGCAGCGTTGCGAGGGGAATAAATCAGCCCCAGCATTTT | CSVARGINQPQHF
TRBJ1-4 | - | TRBV5-1 | TRBD1 | TGCGCCAGCAGCTACGGGACAGGGTATGAAAAACTGTTTTTT | CASSYGTGYEKLFF
TRBJ1-2 | once | TRBV30 | - | TGTGCCTGGAGTGTGTTGGGGGATGGCTACACCTTC | CAWSVLGDGYTF
TRBJ2-1 | - | TRBV12-5 | TRBD2 | TGTGCTAGTGCAAGCGGGGAGCCCTACAATGAGCAGTTCTTC | CASASGEPYNEQFF
TRBJ1-4 | - | TRBV30 | - | TGTGCCTGGAGTGTGTCGGGGCCGACGTTGGTGTTTTTT | CAWSVSGPTLVFF
TRBJ2-6 | - | TRBV7-6 | - | TGTGCCAGCAGCGCCGGGACGGAGTTCTCTGGGGCCAACGTCCTGACTTTC | CASSAGTEFSGANVLTF